The rows below give T cell receptor beta chains drawn from one sample of a study of T cells after yellow fever vaccination. One entry per CDR3 protein results from TCRdb running MiXCR on the 5' RACE reads. The sample contains fewer than 150,000 distinct CDR3 sequences, more than 6% of which appear only once. This specimen was CD4+ T cells sorted from PBMCs, taken 5 days after the yellow fever booster vaccination. These receptors all come from a man aged 25-45 years who received the YFV17D yellow fever vaccine. The CDR3 runs from the conserved cysteine through the conserved F or W. Each record gives: D gene, J gene, V gene, clone size, CDR3 DNA, CDR3 protein. A D gene is named only where the DNA matches it firmly. A clone size is listed for some rows: how often the clone was seen (once, few, many), or a class if it is expanded.

>NA|TRBJ2-1|TRBV29-1|few
TGCAGCGTTGGCTTTAGTATCTACAATGAGCAGTTCTTC
CSVGFSIYNEQFF
>TRBD1|TRBJ1-4|TRBV5-5|many
TGTGCCAGCAGCCCCCTACAGGGGGTCGGAGAAAAACTGTTTTTT
CASSPLQGVGEKLFF
>NA|TRBJ2-1|TRBV4-3|many
TGCGCCAGCAGCCAAGGAAGGGCATTACCCTCTTGGGCCAATGAGCAGTTCTTC
CASSQGRALPSWANEQFF
>NA|TRBJ2-3|TRBV7-2|few
TGTGCCAGCAGCTTAGTTGAGTCAGGCACAGATACGCAGTATTTT
CASSLVESGTDTQYF
>NA|TRBJ1-5|TRBV7-2|many
TGTGCCAGCAGCCCCATTGCGGCCCAGCCCCAGCATTTT
CASSPIAAQPQHF
>TRBD1|TRBJ2-7|TRBV20-1|many
TGCAGTGCTAGACACAGCAGGGACAGGGAGCAGTACTTC
CSARHSRDREQYF
>NA|TRBJ2-1|TRBV6-1|many
TGTGCCAGCATAAGAACGGGCCTCCTTGAGCAGTTCTTC
CASIRTGLLEQFF
>TRBD1|TRBJ2-7|TRBV18|many
TGTGCCAGCTCCCCGGGACAGAACGAGCAGTACTTC
CASSPGQNEQYF
>NA|TRBJ2-5|TRBV10-3|many
TGTGCCATCAGTGAGTCTGGAACCGGTCCAGTGGAGGAGACCCAGTACTTC
CAISESGTGPVEETQYF
>TRBD2|TRBJ2-6|TRBV20-1|few
TGCTGTGCTTCCTCCGGCGGGAGCTCTGGGGCCAACGTCCTGACTTTC
CCASSGGSSGANVLTF
>TRBD1|TRBJ2-5|TRBV20-1|many
TGCAGTGCTAGAGATTGGAGACAGGGTGAAGGTGGGACCCAGTACTTC
CSARDWRQGEGGTQYF
>NA|TRBJ2-5|TRBV20-1|many
TGCAGTGCTAGGCGGACCTCGAAAGAGACCCAGTACTTC
CSARRTSKETQYF
>TRBD1|TRBJ2-7|TRBV6-5|many
TGTGCCAGCAGGACGACAGGGGAGCAGTACTTC
CASRTTGEQYF
>NA|TRBJ2-2|TRBV21-1|many
TGTGCCAGCAGGACAGGGTACAGGACCGGGGAGCTGTTTTTT
CASRTGYRTGELFF
>NA|TRBJ2-7|TRBV28|many
TGTGCCAGCAAATCCGGCCTAGCTTGGGAGCAGTACTTC
CASKSGLAWEQYF
>NA|TRBJ2-5|TRBV4-3|many
TGCGCCAGCAGCCAAAAGATGCTTGGGACAACGGAGACCCAGTACTTC
CASSQKMLGTTETQYF
>NA|TRBJ2-3|TRBV19|few
TGTGCCAGTAGGCTAATCGGGGGGCCAGATACGCAGTATTTT
CASRLIGGPDTQYF
>NA|TRBJ1-2|TRBV9|NA
TGTGCCAGCAGCGTAGCCGGACAGAACTATGGCTACACCTTC
CASSVAGQNYGYTF
>NA|TRBJ2-2|TRBV5-1|many
TGCGCCAGCAGCCCGTATGGGGGGAACACCGGGGAGCTGTTTTTT
CASSPYGGNTGELFF
>NA|TRBJ2-5|TRBV24-1|NA
TGTGCCACTCGAAGTGGGGAGACCCAGTACTTC
CATRSGETQYF
>TRBD2|TRBJ2-3|TRBV20-1|many
TGCAGTGCCCACGCTAGCGGGAGTAATGCGGATACGCAGTATTTT
CSAHASGSNADTQYF
>NA|TRBJ2-2|TRBV28|many
TGTGCCAGCAGTACCCCAACCGGGGAGCTGTTTTTT
CASSTPTGELFF
>TRBD1|TRBJ1-2|TRBV6-6|many
TGTGCCACCTTTGGGACAGTAGATGGCTACACCTTC
CATFGTVDGYTF
>NA|TRBJ2-1|TRBV24-1|many
TGTGCCACCAGTGAAGGGGCAGTGAACAATGAGCAGTTCTTC
CATSEGAVNNEQFF
>NA|TRBJ1-6|TRBV15|many
TGTGCCACCAGCAGAGAGGTTAGGGGTTCACCCCTCCACTTT
CATSREVRGSPLHF
>NA|TRBJ2-7|TRBV7-2|few
TGTGCCAGCAGCTTAGGGGGGGCAGGGGAGCAGTACTTC
CASSLGGAGEQYF
>TRBD2|TRBJ2-5|TRBV5-1|many
TGCGCCAGCAGCCGTCAACTAGCGCCTGAAGAGACCCAGTACTTC
CASSRQLAPEETQYF
>NA|TRBJ2-7|TRBV7-2|NA
TGTGCCAGCAGCTTAGAAGTTTTCGAGCAGTACTTC
CASSLEVFEQYF
>TRBD1|TRBJ2-4|TRBV5-1|many
TGCGCCAGCAGCCCCAACCCCGGACAGGGTTCTAACATTCAGTACTTC
CASSPNPGQGSNIQYF
>TRBD2|TRBJ2-3|TRBV20-1|many
TGCAGTGCCCCCACTAGCGGGGGTACTGATACGCAGTATTTT
CSAPTSGGTDTQYF
>TRBD2|TRBJ2-7|TRBV6-5|many
TGTGCCAGCAGTTTCCCCGAGGGACTAGCGGGATACGAGCAGTACTTC
CASSFPEGLAGYEQYF
>NA|TRBJ2-2|TRBV7-2|many
TGTGCCAGCAGCTTAGGGGGGACCACTCCCGGGGAGCTGTTTTTT
CASSLGGTTPGELFF
>TRBD1|TRBJ1-5|TRBV20-1|many
TGCAGTGCTTTCGATCTCCGGGACAGGGGGCTTGGTAGCAATCAGCCCCAGCATTTT
CSAFDLRDRGLGSNQPQHF
>NA|TRBJ1-4|TRBV30|NA
TGTGCCTGGAAGAAGACTAATGAAAAACTGTTTTTT
CAWKKTNEKLFF
>NA|TRBJ2-1|TRBV10-3|few
TGTGCCATCAGTGACAAACCCACCTTCGACACGTACAATGAGCAGTTCTTC
CAISDKPTFDTYNEQFF
>TRBD2|TRBJ2-5|TRBV7-2|many
TGTGCCAGCAGCTTTCTAGCGGGACAAGAGACCCAGTACTTC
CASSFLAGQETQYF
>TRBD1|TRBJ1-2|TRBV10-3|many
TGTGCCATACGAGAGGTGGGACAGGGATTTTATAGCTACACCTTC
CAIREVGQGFYSYTF
>NA|TRBJ2-7|TRBV7-7|NA
TGTGCTAGCAGCCACTGGTCAAAGCAGTACTTC
CASSHWSKQYF
>NA|TRBJ2-7|TRBV29-1|many
TGCAGCGGCGGTCAACGCAACGAGCAGTACTTC
CSGGQRNEQYF
>TRBD1|TRBJ1-1|TRBV29-1|many
TGCAGCGTCCTCAGACAGGGTAACACTGAAGCTTTCTTT
CSVLRQGNTEAFF
>TRBD1|TRBJ2-1|TRBV3-1|many
TGTGCCAGCAGCCAACGGGACAGAAATAGGGGTGAGCAGTTCTTC
CASSQRDRNRGEQFF
>NA|TRBJ2-7|TRBV12-3/TRBV12-4|few
TGTGCCAGCAAATTGGAGGGCAGCCACGAGCAGTACTTC
CASKLEGSHEQYF
>NA|TRBJ2-4|TRBV6-1|NA
TGTGCCAGCAGTATCAGGGACATTCAGTACTTC
CASSIRDIQYF
>TRBD1|TRBJ2-1|TRBV12-3/TRBV12-4|many
TGTGCCAGCACCAATCGACAGGGATCCGTCACTGAGCAGTTCTTC
CASTNRQGSVTEQFF
>TRBD1|TRBJ2-2|TRBV2|many
TGTGCCAGCTACCGGGACAGACGCACCGGGGAGCTGTTTTTT
CASYRDRRTGELFF
>NA|TRBJ1-2|TRBV19|NA
TGTGCCAGTAGTATGGAACCGACAGCAAACTATGGCTACACCTTC
CASSMEPTANYGYTF
>NA|TRBJ2-7|TRBV2|many
TGTGCCAGCAGAGAGTTCTACGAGCAGTACTTC
CASREFYEQYF
>NA|TRBJ1-3|TRBV5-6|many
TGTGCCAGCAGCCGGTTCTCTGGAAACACCATATATTTT
CASSRFSGNTIYF
>NA|TRBJ1-1|TRBV12-3/TRBV12-4|many
TGTGCCAGCAGTCCCAGAACGGCCCCGAACACTGAAGCTTTCTTT
CASSPRTAPNTEAFF
>TRBD1|TRBJ2-2|TRBV7-2|many
TGTGCCAGCAGCTCTCCCCGACAGGGCCAGTTCGCGGAGCTGTTTTTT
CASSSPRQGQFAELFF
>TRBD2|TRBJ2-1|TRBV3-1|many
TGTGCCAGCAGCCGCGGGACTAGCGGGAGCGGAGTCTACAATGAGCAGTTCTTC
CASSRGTSGSGVYNEQFF
>NA|TRBJ2-3|TRBV5-1|many
TGCGCCAGCAGCTGGGCCTACGATACTGGCACAGATACGCAGTATTTT
CASSWAYDTGTDTQYF
>NA|TRBJ2-3|TRBV14|many
TGTGCCAGCAGCCAAGATGCTCTAGCACTGATGCCAGATACGCAGTATTTT
CASSQDALALMPDTQYF
>NA|TRBJ2-7|TRBV10-3|many
TGTGCCATTGGACGGTCCTCCTACGAGCAGTACTTC
CAIGRSSYEQYF
>TRBD2|TRBJ2-1|TRBV14|many
TGTGCCAGCAGCCAACTAGCGGGAGCTATGTACAATGAGCAGTTCTTC
CASSQLAGAMYNEQFF
>TRBD1|TRBJ2-7|TRBV11-2|few
TGTGCCAGCAGCTTAGGTACAGGGGGTCCCTACGAGCAGTACTTC
CASSLGTGGPYEQYF
>TRBD1|TRBJ1-3|TRBV5-1|many
TGCGCCAGCAGCGCTGAGGGTGTCAGGGGGCAAGGAAACACCATATATTTT
CASSAEGVRGQGNTIYF
>NA|TRBJ2-3|TRBV5-1|many
TGCGCCAGCAGCTTGGCCCTACTTTCGACAGATACGCAGTATTTT
CASSLALLSTDTQYF